The 5 T cell receptor beta chains given below trace back to one sample, sequenced in a study of blood T cell repertoires in COVID-19 (dated by TCRdb to about 2020). The method behind the library was the immunoSEQ multiplex PCR assay. Not all clones reach the TCRdb copy of this immuneACCESS table, which keeps in-frame sequences only. Checked studies attribute under half of the gap to unresolved V genes and leave the rest unexplained. The table for this sample lists 68,000 or so clones; roughly 80% of them were counted only once. About 25% of the sample is in the top ten clones. The sequenced sample consisted of peripheral blood. Receptor source: a human donor in a cohort sampled during active COVID-19.

V gene TRBV2 combines with J gene TRBJ1-4; 10 bases agree with TRBD1. The germline V gene has CDR1 SNHLY and CDR2 FYNNEI. Trimming took 3 bases from V and 12 from J; bases not matched to a gene: 4. The CDR3 extends over 13 amino acids. This CDR3 reads CASSEGQGRELFF. The CDR3 DNA sequence: TGTGCCAGCAGTGAGGGACAGGGGCGGGAACTGTTTTTT.

The V and J genes are TRBV3-1 (or the pseudogene TRBV3-2) and TRBJ1-2, with TRBD1 matching over 9 bases. The length of the CDR3 is 15 residues. V gave up 3 bases and J gave up 6 bases; unmatched junction bases: 8. In germline, CDR1 is LGHDT, CDR2 YNNKEL (reference sequence). CDR3 amino acids: CASSHARQGGDGYTF. The CDR3 coding sequence is TGTGCCAGCAGCCACGCTCGACAGGGGGGGGATGGCTACACCTTC.

The chain has TRBV18 and TRBJ2-3, with D possibly matching TRBD1 (6 bases). From germline, CDR1 is KGHSH and CDR2 LQKENI. The CDR3 totals 15 residues. Trimming stripped 3 bases from V and 1 base from J, with 11 bases between. The CDR3 is CASSPPGAGTDTQYF. The CDR3 DNA reads as TGTGCCAGCTCACCTCCAGGGGCGGGCACAGATACGCAGTATTTT. The complete variable domain, with remaining parts taken from reference TRBV18 and TRBJ2-3, reads NAGVMQNPRHLVRRRGQEARLRCSPMKGHSHVYWYRQLPEEGLKFMVYLQKENIIDESGMPKERFSAEFPKEGPSILRIQQVVRGDSAAYFCASSPPGAGTDTQYFGPGTRLTVL.

This chain uses TRBV29-1 with TRBJ2-5, with D unclear. The V end lost 7 bases, the J end lost 4 bases, and 13 bases lay between the germline ends. This CDR3 comprises 12 residues. The germline gives CDR1 SQVTM, CDR2 ANQGSEA. The CDR3 DNA reads as TGCAGCGCCTCATACTCGCTAGAGACCCAGTACTTC. Residues: CSASYSLETQYF.

The V call is TRBV28, the J call TRBJ2-7; 14 bases line up with TRBD2. The CDR3 is 18 residues long. CDR1 and CDR2 from the germline V gene are MDHEN and SYDVKM. V lost 6 bases, J lost 0 bases, and 10 bases stayed unmatched. CDR3 nucleotides: TGTGCCAGCAGCCACGGGACTAGCGGGGGTCGACTCTCCTACGAGCAGTACTTC. The encoded protein is CASSHGTSGGRLSYEQYF.